These 13 T cell receptor beta chains share one sample of origin, sequenced in a study of OX40 agonist ivuxolimab in advanced cancers. Libraries were prepared by immunoSEQ multiplex PCR; TCRdb keeps only in-frame clonotypes and omits some of them. The sample consists of around 77,000 clones, 85% to 90% of them appearing once. The specimen comprised CD4+ or CD8+ T cells sorted from blood, sampled in a trial of the OX40 agonist ivuxolimab. These receptors originate from an adult with an advanced solid tumor such as melanoma, head and neck, liver or kidney cancer.

V usage is TRBV12-5 and J usage is TRBJ1-1, with D maybe TRBD1 (6 bases). CDR3 length: 15 amino acids. CDR1 and CDR2 from the germline V gene are LGHNT and FRNRAP. V shed 6 bases and J shed 1 base, with 15 bases lying between them. The CDR3 region is CASGPAPRGNTEAFF. DNA for the CDR3: TGTGCTAGTGGCCCAGCCCCCAGGGGGAACACTGAAGCTTTCTTT.

Comments on this clone: Sequence at one end of the junction differs from germline and may be a read error. The sample carries other DNA sequences with the same CDR3. The chain employs TRBV18 and TRBJ1-2; D remains ambiguous. The CDR3 spans 13 residues. Per the germline V gene, CDR1 is KGHSH and CDR2 is LQKENI. The CDR3 DNA reads as TGCGCCAGCTCACCCGGTACTAACTATGGCTACACCTTC. This gives the protein CASSPGTNYGYTF. The variable domain in full, completed from reference TRBV18 and TRBJ1-2, reads NAGVMQNPRHLVRRRGQEARLRCSPMKGHSHVYWYRQLPEEGLKFMVYLQKENIIDESGMPKERFSAEFPKEGPSILRIQQVVRGDSAAYFCASSPGTNYGYTFGSGTRLTVV.

The sample holds one count of this clone. This chain links TRBV27 with TRBJ1-1; D remains unclear. The CDR3 is made up of 14 amino acids. Germline V lookup: CDR1 MNHEY, CDR2 SMNVEV (reference sequence). V gave up 5 bases and J gave up 4 bases, with 14 bases separating them. Here the CDR3 reads CASSAYRSITEAFF. The CDR3 DNA reads TGTGCCAGCAGTGCGTACCGGTCGATCACTGAAGCTTTCTTT.

This clone came up a few times. This rearrangement joins TRBV5-6 to TRBJ1-4; 7 positions match TRBD1. Germline assignment: CDR1 SGHDT and CDR2 YYEEEE. CDR3 size: 16 residues. Unmatched junction bases numbered 15, after V lost 3 bases and J lost 10 bases. The CDR3 DNA reads TGTGCCAGCAGCTCTTTTCATTACAGGGGCGGAGGAAAACTGTTTTTT. Translated: CASSSFHYRGGGKLFF.

This clone appeared a few times. This chain connects TRBV5-4 to TRBJ2-3; the match to TRBD2 covers 16 bases. The CDR3 runs 19 residues. The V gene's germline CDR1 is SGHNT and CDR2 YYREEE (reference sequence). V trimming: 3 bases; J trimming: 1 base; junction bases outside the gene matches: 8. CDR3 DNA: TGTGCCAGCAGCTCCGGGACTAGCGGGGGGGCTCCTGGCACAGATACGCAGTATTTT. Its protein product is CASSSGTSGGAPGTDTQYF.

The V gene is TRBV19, the J gene TRBJ1-2; 9 positions agree with TRBD1. This CDR3 comprises 14 residues. Germline V gives CDR1 LNHDA, CDR2 SQIVND (reference sequence). The V and J ends lost 5 bases and 4 bases, in that order; junction bases with no gene match: 5. The CDR3 bases are TGTGCCAGTAGTCTCCAGGACAGGGGCTATGGCTACACCTTC. Its translation is CASSLQDRGYGYTF.

This chain uses TRBV19 with TRBJ2-5; D is possibly TRBD2 (5 bases). The CDR3 is made up of 12 amino acids. Germline V gives CDR1 LNHDA, CDR2 SQIVND (reference sequence). V lost 3 bases and J lost 9, with 11 bases in between. In DNA, the CDR3 is TGTGCCAGTAGTATGGTAGTCGGGGCCCAGTACTTC. It codes for CASSMVVGAQYF.

This rearrangement joins TRBV27 to TRBJ2-3; 14 bases are shared with TRBD2. Germline CDR1 and CDR2: MNHEY and SMNVEV (reference sequence). This CDR3 region has 19 residues. V lost 2 bases and J lost 6; bases outside the gene matches: 13. CDR3 DNA: TGTGCCAGCAGTTTAGAACCGCCGACTAGCGGGGGGGCAGGGGATACGCAGTATTTT. Its protein product is CASSLEPPTSGGAGDTQYF.

This clone showed up just a few times. This rearrangement joins TRBV4-1 to TRBJ1-1, with D possibly TRBD1 on 5 matching bases. Per germline, CDR1 MGHRA and CDR2 YSYEKL. CDR3 length: 17 residues. The V end was cut by 0 bases, the J end by 4 bases, with 18 bases between. The CDR3 region is CASSQDRGRRRATEAFF. The CDR3 DNA sequence: TGCGCCAGCAGCCAAGATCGGGGCCGCAGGAGGGCCACTGAAGCTTTCTTT.

The chain uses TRBV2 and TRBJ2-7; D is ambiguous. Germline V lookup: CDR1 SNHLY, CDR2 FYNNEI. Trimming left V 4 bases short and J 4 bases short, with 8 bases between. The CDR3 has 12 residues. DNA of the CDR3: TGTGCCAGCAGTGCGGACCGATACGAGCAGTACTTC. This encodes CASSADRYEQYF.

The genes are TRBV5-1 and TRBJ2-3, with TRBD1 as a possible D gene (6 bases). Trimming stripped 3 bases from V and 6 bases from J, with 11 bases between. The CDR3 extends over 13 amino acids. Germline V gives CDR1 SGHRS, CDR2 YFSETQ. CDR3 loop: CASSSGARDTQYF. For the CDR3, the DNA is TGCGCCAGCAGCTCAGGGGCGAGGGATACGCAGTATTTT. Drawing the rest from reference TRBV5-1 and TRBJ2-3, the complete variable domain is KAGVTQTPRYLIKTRGQQVTLSCSPISGHRSVSWYQQTPGQGLQFLFEYFSETQRNKGNFPGRFSGRQFSNSRSEMNVSTLELGDSALYLCASSSGARDTQYFGPGTRLTVL.

This chain connects TRBV6-1 to TRBJ2-7; D is ambiguous. Germline values: CDR1 MNHNS, CDR2 SASEGT. The CDR3 spans 12 residues. V lost 7 bases and J lost 5, with 12 bases in between. The CDR3 DNA is TGTGCCAGCACTGTTGGCGCCCACGAGCAGTACTTC. Encoded protein: CASTVGAHEQYF.

The chain is built from TRBV7-2 and TRBJ2-7; a weak D match, TRBD2 (5 bases). The CDR3 sequence is 14 residues long. With 5 bases removed from V and 6 bases from J, the gap between germline ends came to 17 bases. CDR1 SGHTA and CDR2 FQGNSA come from the germline V gene. CDR3 sequence reads: CASSLNSGVLEQYF. The CDR3 coding sequence is TGTGCCAGCAGCCTGAACTCCGGGGTTCTCGAGCAGTACTTC.